One sample yielded the 23 T cell receptor beta chains listed below, sequenced in a study of identical twins. TCRdb reprocessed the 5' RACE reads with MiXCR, giving one entry per CDR3 protein. The table has roughly 710,000 distinct CDR3 sequences, roughly 6% seen once. Sequences were obtained from naive T cells sorted from blood. These receptors all stem from a man aged 18-30 years in good health.

The V and J genes are TRBV29-1 and TRBJ2-1, with TRBD2 matching 9 bases. V lost 7 bases to trimming and J lost 9 bases; unmatched junction nucleotides: 7. Germline lookup yields CDR1 SQVTM and CDR2 ANQGSEA. The CDR3 is made up of 12 amino acids. For the CDR3, the DNA is TGCAGCGCTCTTAGCGGGAGTAGTGAGCAGTTCTTC. Its translation: CSALSGSSEQFF.

This clonotype has only a few counts. The chain couples TRBV27 to TRBJ2-1, with D hard to call. Germline V gives CDR1 MNHEY, CDR2 SMNVEV (reference sequence). V was pared by 5 bases and J by 9 bases, with 11 bases between. CDR3 size: 12 residues. The chain's CDR3 is CASSLRSFEQFF. Written as DNA, the CDR3 is TGTGCCAGCAGTCTAAGGAGTTTTGAGCAGTTCTTC.

This clonotype showed up many times. This rearrangement joins TRBV10-3 to TRBJ2-3; 9 bases line up with TRBD1. This CDR3 comprises 15 residues. Germline V lookup: CDR1 ENHRY, CDR2 SYGVKD. V lost 2 bases and J lost 9; bases outside the gene matches: 9. This CDR3 is CAISEGTGSQGTQYF. As DNA, the CDR3 is TGTGCCATCAGTGAGGGGACAGGGAGTCAAGGGACGCAGTATTTT.

The CDR3 sequence: CASSQGRTNEKLFF. Written as DNA, the CDR3 is TGTGCCAGCAGCCAAGGACGGACTAATGAAAAACTGTTTTTT. The V gene is TRBV3-1, the J gene TRBJ1-4; no clear D. CDR1 LGHDT and CDR2 YNNKEL come from the germline V gene (reference sequence). Trimming cost V 1 base and J 2 bases, with 5 bases left between them. The CDR3 covers 14 residues.

This clonotype was counted only a few times. V is TRBV9 and J is TRBJ1-3; D perhaps matches TRBD1 (6 bases). The CDR3 spans 16 residues. Germline lookup yields CDR1 SGDLS and CDR2 YYNGEE. V lost 1 base and J 0 bases, leaving 11 bases between the germline ends. CDR3 nucleotides: TGTGCCAGCAGCGTAACCGACAGGCACTCTGGAAACACCATATATTTT. Translating gives CASSVTDRHSGNTIYF.

As for this clonotype: A much larger clone is a single base away; this may be a read error. The genes are TRBV29-1 and TRBJ2-1; no firm D call. From germline, CDR1 is SQVTM and CDR2 ANQGSEA. Trimming took off 3 bases at V and 5 bases at J, with 11 bases between the two ends. There are 13 residues in the CDR3. The CDR3 loop is CSVEQEMNNEQFF. CDR3 DNA sequence: TGCAGCGTTGAGCAGGAGATGAACAATGAGCAGTTCTTC.

V and J are TRBV20-1 and TRBJ2-1; 8 nucleotides line up with TRBD2. The CDR3 is 17 amino acids. Germline CDR1 and CDR2: DFQATT and SNEGSKA (reference sequence). V gave up 0 bases and J gave up 8 bases; unmatched junction bases: 15. CDR3 amino acids: CSARDLSQWREVHEQFF. Here the CDR3 DNA reads TGCAGTGCTAGAGATTTATCTCAGTGGCGGGAGGTTCATGAGCAGTTCTTC.

This clonotype was recorded at least ten times. V usage is TRBV24-1 and J usage is TRBJ2-4; the D gene is possibly TRBD1 (5 bases). Germline lookup yields CDR1 KGHDR and CDR2 SFDVKD. V was clipped by 7 bases and J by 1 base, with 10 bases between them. The CDR3 is made up of 14 amino acids. This CDR3 is CATSRVPAKNIQYF. The CDR3 DNA reads TGTGCCACCAGCAGGGTCCCGGCCAAAAACATTCAGTACTTC.

The rearrangement links TRBV27 to TRBJ2-5; TRBD2 agrees at 9 bases. J lost 5 bases, V lost 5 bases, and 6 bases had no gene match. In germline, CDR1 is MNHEY, CDR2 SMNVEV (reference sequence). This CDR3 is 14 amino acids long. The CDR3 DNA is TGTGCCAGCAGTCGCGGCGGGAGGGCGGAGACCCAGTACTTC. This gives the protein CASSRGGRAETQYF.

This clonotype was observed many times. This rearrangement joins TRBV20-1 to TRBJ2-7; 7 bases line up with TRBD2. The CDR3 is 13 residues long. The V segment lost 0 bases and the J segment 5 bases; nucleotides outside the gene matches: 4. The germline gives CDR1 DFQATT, CDR2 SNEGSKA (reference sequence). CDR3 in DNA: TGCAGTGCTAGAGATGGCGGGAGTAACGAGCAGTACGTC. Protein sequence: CSARDGGSNEQYV.

In this sample, this clonotype turned up a few times. The chain employs TRBV6-1 and TRBJ1-1; the match to TRBD1 covers 9 bases. The germline gives CDR1 MNHNS, CDR2 SASEGT. With 6 bases clipped from V and 0 bases from J, the junction kept 11 bases outside the gene matches. The CDR3 is made up of 17 amino acids. The CDR3: CASRFQQGAEMNTEAFF. The DNA for the CDR3 is TGTGCCAGCAGATTTCAACAGGGGGCCGAGATGAACACTGAAGCTTTCTTT.

The chain is built from TRBV7-3 and TRBJ2-1; weak D call: TRBD2 (6 bases). There are 15 residues in the CDR3. V lost 5 bases, J lost 9 bases, and 20 bases lay in between. Germline assignment: CDR1 SGHTA and CDR2 FQGTGA. The DNA of the CDR3 is TGTGCCAGCAGCCAAACCGGGACTCACTACGGTGAGCAGTTCTTC. Its protein is CASSQTGTHYGEQFF.

In its sample, this clonotype was seen many times. The gene calls are TRBV18 and TRBJ2-7, with 11 positions matching TRBD2. After removal of 4 bases from V and 5 bases from J, the junction contained 4 bases not matched to a gene. The V gene's germline CDR1 is KGHSH and CDR2 LQKENI. This CDR3 has 14 amino acids. CDR3 nucleotides: TGTGCCAGCTCACGGCTAGCGGGAGGTCACGAGCAGTACGTC. This encodes CASSRLAGGHEQYV.

The chain has TRBV5-1 and TRBJ2-7, with D possibly being TRBD2 (5 bases). The CDR3 length is 14 residues. Trimming removed 4 bases from V and 3 bases from J, with 14 bases in between. Germline CDR1 is SGHRS and CDR2 is YFSETQ. The CDR3 bases are TGCGCCAGCAGCCCAGGCGTCGGGAACTACGAGCAGTACTTC. This encodes CASSPGVGNYEQYF. Full variable domain (remainder filled in from reference TRBV5-1 and TRBJ2-7): KAGVTQTPRYLIKTRGQQVTLSCSPISGHRSVSWYQQTPGQGLQFLFEYFSETQRNKGNFPGRFSGRQFSNSRSEMNVSTLELGDSALYLCASSPGVGNYEQYFGPGTRLTVT.

This clonotype was observed at least ten times. The chain links TRBV7-2 to TRBJ2-7, with a weak D call TRBD2 (6 bases). The CDR3 is 17 residues long. V lost 5 bases and J 2 bases, leaving 22 bases between the germline ends. Germline V gene sequence: CDR1 SGHTA, CDR2 FQGNSA. The CDR3 bases are TGTGCCAGCAGCGCCTCGTCCGGGAGAAGTTTTGCCTACGAGCAGTACGTC. It is translated as CASSASSGRSFAYEQYV.

This clonotype was seen a few times. The CDR3, as DNA: TGTGCCAGCAGCCCAGGGACTAGCGGGGGAGAAGAGACCCAGTACTTC. This gives the protein CASSPGTSGGEETQYF. The chain carries TRBV14 and TRBJ2-5; 14 bases map to TRBD2. Germline assignment: CDR1 SGHDN and CDR2 FVKESK. The CDR3 length is 16 residues. V gave up 4 bases and J gave up 3 bases; unmatched junction bases: 4.

This clonotype came up many times. V is TRBV10-3 and J is TRBJ2-2, with 10 nucleotides matching TRBD2. CDR3 length equals 14 residues. Looked up from germline, CDR1 is ENHRY and CDR2 is SYGVKD. J gave up 11 bases and V 5 bases, and 8 bases lay outside the gene matches. The CDR3 sequence is CAISSTSGASELFF. The CDR3 DNA sequence: TGTGCCATCAGTTCAACTAGCGGGGCCAGTGAGCTGTTTTTT.

The J gene is TRBJ1-1, the V gene TRBV14, with 8 bases identical to TRBD1. The CDR3 is 16 amino acids. Per germline, CDR1 SGHDN and CDR2 FVKESK. The trim removed 2 bases at V and 3 bases at J, leaving 8 bases unmatched. In DNA, the CDR3 is TGTGCCAGCAGCCAAAGGACAGGGCCTGATGACACTGAAGCTTTCTTT. The encoded protein is CASSQRTGPDDTEAFF.

This clonotype was seen at least ten times. This chain joins TRBV20-1 and TRBJ1-1, with unresolved D. Looked up from germline, CDR1 is DFQATT and CDR2 is SNEGSKA (reference sequence). V lost 5 bases to trimming and J lost 7 bases, with 11 bases between them. The CDR3 runs to 11 residues. The CDR3 DNA is TGCAGTGCTGTGTGGGGAAGTGAAGCTTTCTTT. Protein: CSAVWGSEAFF.

The chain links TRBV4-1 to TRBJ1-6; unclear D gene. The ends were cut back, 1 base at V and 13 bases at J, with 11 bases in the middle. The CDR3 has 13 residues. Per germline, CDR1 MGHRA and CDR2 YSYEKL. The CDR3 coding sequence is TGCGCCAGCAGCCAAGTCCCCCTGTCGCCCCTCCACTTT. It is translated as CASSQVPLSPLHF.

The V gene is TRBV4-2, the J gene TRBJ1-1; D unresolved. The CDR3 extends over 13 amino acids. Germline V gene lookup returns CDR1 LGHNA and CDR2 YNFKEQ. V was shortened by 0 bases and J by 8 bases, with 10 bases between the two germline ends. The CDR3 DNA is TGTGCCAGCAGCCAAGAGGCCATTACCGAAGCTTTCTTT. Its protein product is CASSQEAITEAFF.

The chain recombines TRBV6-5 with TRBJ2-5, with D possibly matching TRBD2 (6 bases). In germline, CDR1 is MNHEY, CDR2 SVGAGI. The CDR3 loop spans 14 amino acids. Trimming took off 2 bases at V and 1 base at J, with 8 bases between the two ends. The CDR3 loop is CASSYPGLQETQYF. The CDR3 region has the DNA TGTGCCAGCAGTTACCCGGGACTCCAAGAGACCCAGTACTTC.

This chain joins TRBV2 and TRBJ2-1, with D possibly TRBD1 on 6 matching bases. The V gene's germline CDR1 is SNHLY and CDR2 FYNNEI. Trimming took 7 bases from V and 2 from J, leaving 12 bases between them. The CDR3 consists of 14 residues. CDR3 loop: CASTGQRTYNEQFF. CDR3 in DNA: TGTGCCAGCACGGGACAACGAACCTACAATGAGCAGTTCTTC. The full variable domain, its missing parts supplied by reference TRBV2 and TRBJ2-1, is EPEVTQTPSHQVTQMGQEVILRCVPISNHLYFYWYRQILGQKVEFLVSFYNNEISEKSEIFDDQFSVERPDGSNFTLKIRSTKLEDSAMYFCASTGQRTYNEQFFGPGTRLTVL.